These T cell receptor beta chains were read from a single sample in a study of blood T cell repertoires in COVID-19. Libraries were prepared by immunoSEQ multiplex PCR; TCRdb keeps only in-frame clonotypes and omits some of them. The data contain under 95,000 clones, approximately 87% of them singletons. The sequenced sample was peripheral blood. The receptors here all came from a human donor in a cohort sampled during active COVID-19. The CDR3 runs from the conserved cysteine through the conserved F or W. The D gene is left open where the match is weak. Part of the rows lack a size; the others show once, few, many or a class for expanded clones.

d_call	v_call	clone_size	j_call	cdr3_nt	cdr3_aa
TRBD2	TRBV18	-	TRBJ2-2	TGTGCCAGCTCACCACGGCCTAGCGGACGGACCGGGGAGCTGTTTTTT	CASSPRPSGRTGELFF
-	TRBV5-4	-	TRBJ1-6	TGTGCCAGCAGCCCCGACTCCCCGAGCTCCTATAATTCACCCCTCCACTTT	CASSPDSPSSYNSPLHF
TRBD1	TRBV6-4	-	TRBJ2-2	TGTGCCAGCAGTGACAGGGGGCGAGTAAACACCGGGGAGCTGTTTTTT	CASSDRGRVNTGELFF
TRBD1	TRBV15	-	TRBJ1-4	TGTGCCACCAGCAGGACCCCCAACAGGGGTGAAAAACTGTTTTTT	CATSRTPNRGEKLFF
TRBD2	TRBV7-2	-	TRBJ2-2	TGTGCCAGCAGCTCACGGGGGCTAGCGGGGGCCGGGGAGCTGTTTTTT	CASSSRGLAGAGELFF
-	TRBV12-3/TRBV12-4	-	TRBJ1-1	TGTGCCGTGGGGCGGGGGGAGAACACTGAAGCTTTCTTT	CAVGRGENTEAFF
TRBD2	TRBV15	once	TRBJ2-1	TGTGCCACCAGCAGAGATCTAATGTCGACTAGCGGGGTTGGATACAATGAGCAGTTCTTC	CATSRDLMSTSGVGYNEQFF
TRBD2	TRBV5-4	-	TRBJ2-7	TGTGCCAGCAGGGACGGGACTAGCGGGAGGGGACGCGAGCAGTACTTC	CASRDGTSGRGREQYF
TRBD1	TRBV3-1/TRBV3-2	-	TRBJ1-1	TGTGCCAGCAGCCAAGACCGGGACAGGGGGTGGAAGAGGGACACTGAAGCTTTCTTT	CASSQDRDRGWKRDTEAFF
TRBD1	TRBV5-1	-	TRBJ1-5	TGCGCCAGCAGCTTGAACCCAACCGGGACAGAGTCTGGTCAGCCCCAGCATTTT	CASSLNPTGTESGQPQHF
-	TRBV5-1	once	TRBJ2-2	TGCGCCAGCAGCTTGGGCGGGGGCTCCGGAAACACCGGGGAGCTGTTTTTT	CASSLGGGSGNTGELFF
-	TRBV28	-	TRBJ1-5	TGTGCCAGCAGTTTACGGCAGGGCCCTAATCAGCCCCAGCATTTT	CASSLRQGPNQPQHF
-	TRBV5-8	few	TRBJ2-1	TGTGCCAGCAGCCTTGCGTTCCTCTTC	CASSLAFLF
-	TRBV5-1	-	TRBJ2-2	TGCGCCAGCAGCTTGGGCGGCATGAACACCGGGGAGCTGTTTTTT	CASSLGGMNTGELFF
-	TRBV2	once	TRBJ1-2	TGTGCCAGCAGTGAAGGGGCCGGGAGGGACTATGGCTACACCTTC	CASSEGAGRDYGYTF
-	TRBV29-1	-	TRBJ1-2	TGCAGCGTTGAAGGCGGGAGGCCTCACTATGGCTACACCTTC	CSVEGGRPHYGYTF
-	TRBV7-3	few	TRBJ2-1	TGTGCCAGCAGCCGGACATATGGAGTGAACAATGAGCAGTTCTTC	CASSRTYGVNNEQFF
TRBD2	TRBV3-1/TRBV3-2	few	TRBJ2-2	TGTGCCAGCAGCCGGACTAGCGGGAGAAATTCGGCCGGGGAGCTGTTTTTT	CASSRTSGRNSAGELFF
TRBD1	TRBV5-1	few	TRBJ2-7	TGCGCCAGCAGCTTGGACAGCCAGGGACAGGGGCACGAGCAGTACTTC	CASSLDSQGQGHEQYF
TRBD1	TRBV5-1	-	TRBJ2-2	TGCGCCAGCAGCCGAACTCCGGGACAGGGGGCTAGTGCCGGGGAGCTGTTTTTT	CASSRTPGQGASAGELFF
-	TRBV7-9	-	TRBJ2-5	TGTGCCAGCAGACGCCCCCGGGACAACCAAGAGACCCAGTACTTC	CASRRPRDNQETQYF
TRBD2	TRBV5-1	-	TRBJ2-1	TGCGCCAGCAGACCCGGGACTAGCGGGAGCAATGAGCAGTTCTTC	CASRPGTSGSNEQFF
-	TRBV2	-	TRBJ2-2	TGTGCCAGCACAGGGGTTATTGGGTCCGGGGAGCTGTTTTTT	CASTGVIGSGELFF
-	TRBV5-1	-	TRBJ1-1	TGCGCCAGCAGCTCCCTCCCGGGGGACACTGAAGCTTTCTTT	CASSSLPGDTEAFF
-	TRBV12-3/TRBV12-4	few	TRBJ2-7	TGTGCCAGCAGCAAATCCTACGAGCAGTACTTC	CASSKSYEQYF
TRBD1	TRBV6-4	-	TRBJ1-1	TGTGCCAGCAGCCTATCCTCAGGGGGAACTGAAGCTTTCTTT	CASSLSSGGTEAFF